This T cell receptor beta chain was retrieved from a study of prognosis after radiotherapy for stage I lung cancer (dated by TCRdb to the early 2020s). The study in broad terms: Over 15 stage I NSCLC patients were enrolled in Nanjing, China, between early 2018 and January 2019. Four to six patients had oligometastatic NSCLC after surgical resection of the primary tumor, and more than eleven had newly diagnosed primary stage I lung tumors. Every patient was deemed medically inoperable, approximately 12 because of comorbidities and about seven because they refused surgery. Ages in the cohort of over ten men and five to seven women ranged from roughly 53 to 84 years, with a median of 74. Tumor histology was squamous cell carcinoma in several patients and adenocarcinoma in twelve. SBRT was given in 3 to 5 fractions with a biologically effective dose of at least 100 Gy, using image-guided IMRT or VMAT. SBRT was not combined with any concurrent therapy in any patient. About 20% of the 19 patients developed distant metastases after SBRT, at a median of around 7 months; the other 15 showed no significant progression. Peripheral blood TCR beta repertoires were profiled in stage I NSCLC patients before and after stereotactic body radiotherapy, and the study then linked these repertoires to distant failure. A total of 40 or so blood samples from 19 patients were sequenced, with one sample obtained before and one obtained after SBRT for each patient.

Two rounds of multiplex PCR were performed to amplify the TCR beta CDR3 region from genomic DNA. In the first PCR round, primers specific to each TRBV and TRBJ gene were used, and the primer sequences were filed in Chinese patent CN105087789A. The second PCR round used universal primers. The Roche High Pure PCR Template Preparation Kit was used to extract genomic DNA from the frozen PBMCs. An Illumina HiSeq 3000 was used to sequence the libraries paired-end with 151 bp reads. The authors' pipeline ran thus. Raw reads lacking the multiplex PCR primer sequences were removed with CutAdapt. Using PEAR, the high-quality paired reads were merged into contigs. By aligning each contig to reference sequences, MiXCR assigned the TRB V, D and J gene segments to that contig. To remove sequencing errors, CDR3 sequences were clustered according to base quality and sequence similarity. Diversity was measured as Shannon entropy normalized by the natural log of productive TCR sequence number. Clonality was computed as one minus the ratio of Shannon entropy to the natural log of the number of unique clonotypes. Using the Youden index from ROC curves, the researchers picked the repertoire-metric cut-offs for progression-free survival, and all analyses were carried out in R 3.5.3. The raw public data were reprocessed by TCRdb itself: fastp quality trimming at Q25, MiXCR clonotype calling, in-frame beta chains only. Merged by CDR3 protein, the rows form single entries marked with the most common genes and DNA. TCRdb, not the original authors, processed these V and J calls. For this sample there are around 51,000 distinct CDR3 sequences; 30% to 40% appear just once. The ten largest clones take up just under 9.5% of the sample.

CDR1 and CDR2, looked up from the germline V gene, are ENHRY and SYGVKD. The CDR3 numbers 14 residues from cysteine through phenylalanine. The only DNA kept is the CDR3, 42 bases in frame from the first base. V is shortened by 0 bases, J by 6 bases, and the region joining them spans 9 bases. All patients had node-negative disease on CT and PET/CT, and none had a history of other malignancies or prior chemotherapy or radiotherapy. At each of two time points, six milliliters of peripheral venous blood were collected into EDTA tubes. PBMCs were isolated by Ficoll-Paque Plus density-gradient centrifugation. Right after collection, samples were placed at -80 degrees C and kept there until analysis. Many counts were recorded for this clonotype. The antigen this receptor binds is unknown. No base qualities exist here, and no much larger clone lies one base off it. Paper-wide results and their limitations: All reported P values were unadjusted for multiple comparisons. Post-SBRT Shannon entropy and its change from baseline were lower in patients who developed distant metastases; baseline Shannon entropy was not associated with metastases. TRBV and TRBJ usage frequencies reportedly varied with metastasis status, involving two V genes at baseline and some ten V and two J genes after SBRT. After SBRT, the number of unique TCR clones decreased (median roughly 10,000 before versus 6,000 to 7,500 after; Wilcoxon paired P=0.011). Tumor specificity of expanded TCR clones was not determined. The small cohort and short follow-up limited the study, so independent validation of the findings is needed.

The chain employs TRBV10-3 and TRBJ2-1, with no reliable assignment of the D segment. This clonotype was obtained from a donor aged 50 or older with non-small cell lung cancer. Material: PBMCs, obtained before or after stereotactic body radiation therapy (not recorded which). The CDR3 region has the sequence CAISESGLRNEQFF. The DNA sequence follows: TGTGCCATCAGTGAGTCGGGCCTGCGCAATGAGCAGTTCTTC.